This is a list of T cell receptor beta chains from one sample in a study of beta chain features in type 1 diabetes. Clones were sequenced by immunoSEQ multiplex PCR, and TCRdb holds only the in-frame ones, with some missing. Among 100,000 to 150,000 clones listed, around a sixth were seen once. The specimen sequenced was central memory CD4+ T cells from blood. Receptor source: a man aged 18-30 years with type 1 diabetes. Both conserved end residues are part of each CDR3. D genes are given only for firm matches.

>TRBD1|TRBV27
CATISTGALEAFF
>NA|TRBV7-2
CASSLGYNTGELFF
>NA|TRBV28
CASLSWAGDTQYF
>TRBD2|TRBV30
CASTGTSGGAGDIQYF
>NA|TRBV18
CASSPFGSQGGTDTQYF
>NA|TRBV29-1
CSGEDRWAGGELFF
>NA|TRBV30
CAWSVRSKETQYF
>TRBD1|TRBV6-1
CASSAPLTGVKETQYF
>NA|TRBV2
CASQAKTQYF
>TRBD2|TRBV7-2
CASSPSGSPNTQYF
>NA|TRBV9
CASSFSGEQYF
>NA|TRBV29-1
CSVEEVYIQYF
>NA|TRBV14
CASSQNSYNEQFF
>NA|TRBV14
CASSQGLAPTYEQYF
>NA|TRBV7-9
CASRGTFNRNEQFF
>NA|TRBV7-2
CASSSRRGMYQETQYF
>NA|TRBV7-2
CASSLQQSAGELFF
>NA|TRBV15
CATSRDWQGRNNEQFF
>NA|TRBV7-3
CASSTTAFAYNEQFF
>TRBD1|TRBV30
CAWGQGRDTQYF
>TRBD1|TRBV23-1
CASSQSTGSAWSPLHF
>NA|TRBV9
CASSVLPDHINEQFF
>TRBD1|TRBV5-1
CASSFMGQPEANEQFF
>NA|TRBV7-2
CASSPNRDYNEQFF
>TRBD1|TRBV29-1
CSAEGRGLDYGYTF
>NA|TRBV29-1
CSVEGQVQDEQYF
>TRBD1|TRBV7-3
CASSPSGGSETQYF
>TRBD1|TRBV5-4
CASSSRGDRSRTEAFF
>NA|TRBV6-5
CASSRLSNQPQHF
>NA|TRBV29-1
CSVVLTNEKLFF
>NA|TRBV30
CAWSVPPRGGRNQPQHF
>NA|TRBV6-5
CASSNREGYGYTF